These 29 T cell receptor beta chains originate from one sample sequenced in a study of technical replicates of blood from several donors. Here immunoSEQ multiplex PCR was the method, and the copy in TCRdb shows in-frame clones only, minus some. The sample includes some 68,000 clones, 80% to 95% of them seen just once. The sequenced sample consisted of T cells isolated from PBMCs. These TCRs come from a human donor in good health.

The CDR3 spells CASSLRPYEQYF. CDR3 bases: TGTGCCAGCAGCTTGCGTCCCTACGAGCAGTACTTC. The chain is built from TRBV7-8 and TRBJ2-7; D remains unclear. Germline CDR1 SGHVS, CDR2 FQNEAQ. The CDR3 has 12 residues. The V end was cut by 3 bases, the J end by 2 bases, with 5 bases between.

This sequence joins TRBV6-1 and TRBJ1-3, with 7 bases identical to TRBD1. The CDR3 totals 16 residues. The germline V gene has CDR1 MNHNS and CDR2 SASEGT. J lost 3 bases, V lost 4 bases, and 9 bases had no gene match. CDR3 DNA: TGTGCCAGCAGTGCCCACAGGGGCTGGTATGGAAACACCATATATTTT. It codes for CASSAHRGWYGNTIYF.

CDR3 DNA sequence: TGCAGCGTGGGGGACAGGAACACTGAAGCTTTCTTT. Translating it yields CSVGDRNTEAFF. The chain couples TRBV29-1 to TRBJ1-1; 7 nucleotides match TRBD1. This CDR3 spans 12 amino acids. CDR1 SQVTM and CDR2 ANQGSEA come from the germline V gene. Unmatched junction bases numbered 2, after V lost 6 bases and J lost 1 base. Supplemented by reference TRBV29-1 and TRBJ1-1, the full variable domain reads SAVISQKPSRDICQRGTSLTIQCQVDSQVTMMFWYRQQPGQSLTLIATANQGSEATYESGFVIDKFPISRPNLTFSTLTVSNMSPEDSSIYLCSVGDRNTEAFFGQGTRLTVV.

This chain joins TRBV10-3 and TRBJ2-1; D tentatively reads TRBD1 or TRBD2 (6 bases each). Germline-derived CDR1 and CDR2 are ENHRY and SYGVKD. V lost 6 bases and J lost 8, with 20 bases in between. The CDR3 is made up of 15 amino acids. In DNA form, the CDR3 reads TGTGCCATCAGGGAGGGGGATACTAGCAAGTATGAGCAGTTCTTC. It encodes CAIREGDTSKYEQFF.

V is TRBV6-6 and J is TRBJ2-1, with D unclear. With 3 bases removed from V and 6 bases from J, the gap between germline ends came to 6 bases. This CDR3 spans 12 amino acids. The germline V gene has CDR1 MNHNY and CDR2 SVGAGI (reference sequence). CDR3 bases: TGTGCCAGCAGTTATTCGGGCAATGAGCAGTTCTTC. Its protein product is CASSYSGNEQFF.

The V call is TRBV19, the J call TRBJ2-7; D possibly corresponds to TRBD2 (6 bases). Trimming took 9 bases from V and 6 from J, leaving 24 bases between them. Per the germline V gene, CDR1 is LNHDA and CDR2 is SQIVND (reference sequence). The CDR3 is 15 amino acids. In DNA form, the CDR3 reads TGTGCCAGCAGGCGACCATTCGGGGGAGAATCCGAGCAGTACTTC. This codes for CASRRPFGGESEQYF.

The V gene is TRBV7-3, the J gene TRBJ1-1, with D hard to call. From germline, CDR1 is SGHTA and CDR2 FQGTGA. The V gene lost 0 bases and the J gene lost 4 bases, with 9 bases spanning the gap. The CDR3 runs to 14 residues. CDR3 residues: CASSLTVATTEAFF. DNA for the CDR3: TGTGCCAGCAGCTTAACGGTCGCTACCACTGAAGCTTTCTTT.

This chain links TRBV11-3 with TRBJ2-7; 8 bases match TRBD2. Germline lookup yields CDR1 SGHNT and CDR2 YENEEA. J lost 5 bases, V lost 5 bases, and 17 bases had no gene match. The CDR3 has 17 amino acids. In DNA form, the CDR3 reads TGTGCCAGCAGCCTAGCCCTGGTGATTAGCGGGAAAGACGAGCAGTACTTC. It codes for CASSLALVISGKDEQYF.

The chain employs TRBV27 and TRBJ2-1, with 7 bases aligning to TRBD1. Unmatched junction bases numbered 13, after V lost 4 bases and J lost 7 bases. Germline V CDR1 and CDR2: MNHEY, SMNVEV (reference sequence). The CDR3 runs to 16 residues. DNA of the CDR3: TGTGCCAGCAGTTCCCCGACAGGGCTACCTAAGAATGAGCAGTTCTTC. It yields the protein CASSSPTGLPKNEQFF.

The CDR3 sequence is CASSEALGTGNTIYF. CDR3 bases: TGTGCCAGCAGTGAAGCGCTTGGGACAGGGAACACCATATATTTT. The genes are TRBV2 and TRBJ1-3, with 9 nucleotides matching TRBD1. In germline, CDR1 is SNHLY, CDR2 FYNNEI. The CDR3 extends over 15 amino acids. After removal of 0 bases from V and 7 bases from J, the junction contained 4 bases not matched to a gene.

This chain joins TRBV28 and TRBJ2-1; possibly TRBD2 for D (6 bases). Germline V gene data show CDR1 as MDHEN and CDR2 as SYDVKM. The CDR3 extends over 18 amino acids. Trimming left V 2 bases short and J 7 bases short, with 24 bases between. CDR3 sequence: CASSLDPWRPGEGNEQFF. The CDR3 nucleotides are TGTGCCAGCAGTTTAGATCCTTGGAGGCCGGGAGAGGGAAATGAGCAGTTCTTC.

The rearrangement joins TRBV6-6 to TRBJ1-3; D unresolved. The CDR3 is 11 amino acids. Trimming took off 7 bases at V and 4 bases at J, with 5 bases between the two ends. From germline, CDR1 is MNHNY and CDR2 SVGAGI (reference sequence). DNA for the CDR3: TGTGCCAGCACGGGGGGAAACACCATATATTTT. It yields the protein CASTGGNTIYF.

The J gene is TRBJ2-3, the V gene TRBV4-3; tentatively, D is TRBD2 (6 bases). V dropped 1 base and J dropped 2 bases, with 16 bases sitting between them. The CDR3 has 17 residues. Germline V CDR1 and CDR2: LGHNA, YSLEER. This CDR3 reads CASSQGVPGLYTDTQYF. CDR3 coding DNA: TGCGCCAGCAGCCAAGGGGTTCCGGGACTGTACACAGATACGCAGTATTTT.

This chain connects TRBV28 to TRBJ1-2; maybe TRBD1 (6 bases). With 5 bases removed from V and 2 bases from J, the gap between germline ends came to 15 bases. Germline CDR1 reads MDHEN; CDR2 reads SYDVKM. This CDR3 comprises 15 residues. The CDR3 DNA sequence: TGTGCCAGCAGTCTACCCTCGGGACACAACTATGGCTACACCTTC. It is translated as CASSLPSGHNYGYTF.

The chain carries TRBV27 and TRBJ2-1; 7 bases align to TRBD1. Germline V gene sequence: CDR1 MNHEY, CDR2 SMNVEV (reference sequence). V shed 4 bases and J 0 bases; nucleotides not matched to a gene: 3. The CDR3 consists of 15 residues. DNA for the CDR3: TGTGCCAGCAGTTGGACAGGAAGCTCCTACAATGAGCAGTTCTTC. It yields the protein CASSWTGSSYNEQFF.

In this sample, this clone turned up once. This chain connects TRBV10-3 to TRBJ2-1, with 10 bases fitting TRBD2. V shed 6 bases, J shed 8 bases, and the junction held 4 bases outside the gene matches. The CDR3 length is 13 residues. Germline V gene sequence: CDR1 ENHRY, CDR2 SYGVKD. The CDR3 here is CAIRKLAGDEQFF. CDR3 DNA sequence: TGTGCCATCAGGAAGCTAGCGGGGGATGAGCAGTTCTTC.

The CDR3 loop reads CSASTSPEAFF. CDR3 nucleotide sequence: TGCAGTGCTAGTACCAGTCCTGAAGCTTTCTTT. This chain connects TRBV20-1 to TRBJ1-1; D call uncertain. The CDR3 covers 11 residues. V was shortened by 3 bases and J by 6 bases, with 8 bases between the two germline ends. The germline V gene encodes CDR1 DFQATT and CDR2 SNEGSKA (reference sequence).

This clone was observed a few times. This chain connects TRBV7-9 to TRBJ1-1, with 7 positions matching TRBD1. Germline CDR1 and CDR2: SEHNR and FQNEAQ (reference sequence). Trimming cost V 7 bases and J 5 bases; bases outside gene matches: 4. The CDR3 is 12 amino acids. The CDR3 loop is CASIQGTTEAFF. The CDR3 region has the DNA TGTGCCAGCATACAGGGGACGACTGAAGCTTTCTTT.

The chain links TRBV27 to TRBJ2-7, with D perhaps TRBD2 (5 bases). V dropped 6 bases and J dropped 0 bases, with 12 bases sitting between them. Germline V gene data show CDR1 as MNHEY and CDR2 as SMNVEV (reference sequence). This CDR3 is 14 amino acids long. CDR3 sequence: CASREDWISYEQYF. The CDR3 DNA follows: TGTGCCAGCAGGGAGGACTGGATCTCCTACGAGCAGTACTTC.

This chain links TRBV15 with TRBJ1-5; D is uncertain. There are 13 residues in the CDR3. V gave up 4 bases and J gave up 4 bases, with 8 bases separating them. Germline V gene lookup returns CDR1 LNHNV and CDR2 YYDKDF (reference sequence). CDR3 DNA: TGTGCCACCAGCACCATAGATAATCAGCCCCAGCATTTT. It yields the protein CATSTIDNQPQHF.

V and J are TRBV5-1 and TRBJ2-7; D may be TRBD1 (6 bases). V shed 3 bases and J shed 0 bases, with 13 bases lying between them. Germline CDR1 reads SGHRS; CDR2 reads YFSETQ. The length of the CDR3 is 15 residues. The CDR3, as DNA: TGCGCCAGCAGCTCCAGACAGGTTAGCTCCTACGAGCAGTACTTC. Protein sequence: CASSSRQVSSYEQYF.

This clone showed up just a few times. The CDR3, as DNA: TGTGCCAGCAGCTCTGAGCAGCCCCAGCATTTT. Protein sequence: CASSSEQPQHF. The chain couples TRBV11-3 to TRBJ1-5, with D unclear. V was shortened by 4 bases and J by 7 bases, with 5 bases between the two germline ends. Germline CDR1 is SGHNT and CDR2 is YENEEA. This CDR3 comprises 11 residues.

The chain employs TRBV9 and TRBJ2-7; D is perhaps TRBD1 (6 bases). CDR1 and CDR2 (germline): SGDLS, YYNGEE. The CDR3 spans 14 residues. Trimming left V 4 bases short and J 3 bases short, with 14 bases between. The CDR3 spells CASSYQQGHYEQYF. The CDR3 DNA reads TGTGCCAGCAGCTATCAACAGGGACACTACGAGCAGTACTTC.

The chain uses TRBV6-5 and TRBJ1-4, with TRBD1 identical over 10 bases. CDR3 size: 13 residues. V lost 6 bases and J lost 8; bases outside the gene matches: 3. Germline V CDR1 and CDR2: MNHEY, SVGAGI. CDR3 in amino acids: CASSPTGGEKLFF. The CDR3 DNA sequence: TGTGCCAGCAGCCCGACAGGGGGCGAAAAACTGTTTTTT.

The chain is built from TRBV5-4 and TRBJ2-7; TRBD2 might be the D (6 bases). The V gene lost 2 bases and the J gene lost 6 bases, with 12 bases spanning the gap. This CDR3 has 13 amino acids. Germline V gene data show CDR1 as SGHNT and CDR2 as YYREEE (reference sequence). The CDR3 DNA reads TGTGCCAGCAGCTTTCGGGGGAGTAGCGAGCAGTACTTC. Translating it yields CASSFRGSSEQYF.

V is TRBV6-1 and J is TRBJ1-1; the match to TRBD1 covers 7 bases. The CDR3 length is 15 residues. The trim removed 5 bases at V and 0 bases at J, leaving 6 bases unmatched. Germline CDR1 MNHNS, CDR2 SASEGT. CDR3 DNA: TGTGCCAGCAGTCGGACAGGTAATATGAACACTGAAGCTTTCTTT. As protein: CASSRTGNMNTEAFF.

The chain uses TRBV27 and TRBJ1-2, with a tentative D call TRBD1 (6 bases). V was trimmed by 6 bases and J by 5 bases, leaving 10 bases between them. CDR1 and CDR2 (germline): MNHEY, SMNVEV (reference sequence). This CDR3 has 12 amino acids. As DNA, the CDR3 is TGTGCCAGCAGGGGGGACACATATGGCTACACCTTC. This sequence encodes CASRGDTYGYTF.

The chain joins TRBV7-9 to TRBJ2-1, with 8 bases matching TRBD1. From germline, CDR1 is SEHNR and CDR2 FQNEAQ (reference sequence). The CDR3 covers 12 residues. With V trimmed by 1 base and J by 13 bases, 3 bases remained unmatched. The CDR3 DNA is TGTGCCAGCAGCTTAGACAGGGGGTTACAGTTCTTC. Protein product: CASSLDRGLQFF.

This chain joins TRBV29-1 and TRBJ2-7; D call uncertain. This CDR3 has 11 residues. The germline CDR1 and CDR2 sequences are SQVTM and ANQGSEA. The ends were cut back, 4 bases at V and 3 bases at J, with 7 bases in the middle. The CDR3 region has the DNA TGCAGCGTTGTAATCCGCTACGAGCAGTACTTC. Its protein is CSVVIRYEQYF.